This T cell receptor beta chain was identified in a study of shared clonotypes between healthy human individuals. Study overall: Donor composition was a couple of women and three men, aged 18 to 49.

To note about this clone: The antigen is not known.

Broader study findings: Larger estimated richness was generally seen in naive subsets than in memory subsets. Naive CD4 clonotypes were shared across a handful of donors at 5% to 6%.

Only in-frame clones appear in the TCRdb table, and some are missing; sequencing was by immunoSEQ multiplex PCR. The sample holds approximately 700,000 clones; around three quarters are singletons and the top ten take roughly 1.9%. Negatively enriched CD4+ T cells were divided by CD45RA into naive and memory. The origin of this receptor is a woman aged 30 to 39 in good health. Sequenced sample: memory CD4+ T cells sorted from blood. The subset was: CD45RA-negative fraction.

Here the CDR3 DNA reads TGTGCCAGCGCTACAACCGCCTACGAGCAGTACTTC. Translated: CASATTAYEQYF. The chain joins TRBV11-2 to TRBJ2-7; D is unresolved. V lost 8 bases, J lost 2 bases, and 10 bases lay in between. CDR1 is SGHAT, CDR2 FQNNGV, per germline. This CDR3 has 12 amino acids.